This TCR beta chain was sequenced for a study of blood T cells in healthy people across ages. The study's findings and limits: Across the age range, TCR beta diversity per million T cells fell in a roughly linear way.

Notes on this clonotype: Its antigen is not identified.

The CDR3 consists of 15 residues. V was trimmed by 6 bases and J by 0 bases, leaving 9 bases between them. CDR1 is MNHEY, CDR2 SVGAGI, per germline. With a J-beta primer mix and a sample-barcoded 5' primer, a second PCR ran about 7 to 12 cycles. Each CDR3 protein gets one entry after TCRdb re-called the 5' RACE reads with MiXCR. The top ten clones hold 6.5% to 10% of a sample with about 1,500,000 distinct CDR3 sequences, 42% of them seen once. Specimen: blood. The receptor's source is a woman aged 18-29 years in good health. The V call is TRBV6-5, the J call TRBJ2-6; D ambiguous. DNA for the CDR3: TGTGCCAGCAGGGTCGATAGCTCTGGGGCCAACGTCCTGACTTTC. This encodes CASRVDSSGANVLTF.